The present T cell receptor beta chain was sequenced within a study of blood T cells in healthy people across ages. General study results and limits: Whereas aged donors had fewer naive CD4+ cells, long-lived donors had more of them and higher diversity.

For the second PCR, which ran for roughly 6 to 11 cycles, a sample-barcoded 5' primer and a J-beta primer mix were used. TCRdb re-called the 5' RACE reads through MiXCR, storing one row per CDR3 protein. This sample has 800,000 or so distinct CDR3 sequences, with around a quarter found just once. For this clonotype: Its antigen is undetermined.

The data also belong to a second study, concerning T cells of mothers and their children. Turning to that study: Related mother-child pairs showed slightly, non-significantly higher overlap than unrelated pairs.

Sequenced: blood. The clonotype comes from a boy younger than 18 in good health.

CDR3 amino acids: CASSQDAGTSYEQYF. CDR3 DNA sequence: TGTGCCAGCAGCCAAGATGCAGGCACCTCCTACGAGCAGTACTTC. The rearrangement uses TRBV4-2 and TRBJ2-5; D is uncertain. The J call may be mistaken, given a closer DNA end match to TRBJ2-7. The CDR3 has 15 amino acids. Germline V gene sequence: CDR1 LGHNA, CDR2 YNFKEQ.